The clone carrying this TCR beta chain came up once. This CDR3 region has 13 residues. V lost 5 bases, J lost 5 bases, and 12 bases lay in between. Per germline, CDR1 MNHEY and CDR2 SMNVEV (reference sequence). Authors' data handling: Estimates of nucleated cell counts were drawn from the amplification of reference gene primers. Assay: immunoSEQ multiplex PCR; the TCRdb copy retains only in-frame clones and omits some. The D gene and trimming were derived from the DNA, and the V and J assignments and clone size from that table. The repertoire holds 300,000 to 400,000 clones, 85% to 90% seen once, with about 7% in the top ten. Enrollment of patients from Seattle took place during active infection, with longitudinal follow-up. The sample is drawn from a study of blood T cell repertoires in COVID-19. The wider study: COVID-19 samples from acute and convalescent phases originated in the United States, Italy and Spain.

The J gene is TRBJ2-5, the V gene TRBV27; tentative D call: TRBD1 (5 bases). This receptor was obtained from a woman between 65 and 79 years old with COVID-19, enrolled during active disease. Source material: peripheral blood. CDR3 sequence (DNA): TGTGCCAGCAGTAACAGGATCGGGGAGACCCAGTACTTC. It is translated as CASSNRIGETQYF.